The clone carrying this TCR beta chain has just one count. What it binds is not known. This sample was taken from a study of shared clonotypes between healthy human individuals. The CDR3 totals 15 residues. The V end was cut by 6 bases, the J end by 1 base, with 14 bases between. Germline V gene lookup returns CDR1 MRHNA and CDR2 SNTAGT. Study results and caveats: Since donors were few, the genetic and exposure-history diversity represented was limited.

The genomic DNA of each subset was split evenly across several immunoSEQ plates. TCRdb's table, derived via immunoSEQ multiplex PCR, lists solely in-frame clones and lacks some. The data hold about 480,000 clones, with nearly 80% observed a single time. This clonotype was obtained from a woman aged 40-49 years in good health. Some clones in this sample may be carry-over from other donors' samples. The chain carries TRBV6-4 and TRBJ2-3; the D gene is possibly TRBD1 (6 bases). Source material: PBMCs. This chain's CDR3 is CASSPMGARTDTQYF. CDR3 bases: TGTGCCAGCAGCCCTATGGGGGCGCGCACAGATACGCAGTATTTT.